This T cell receptor beta chain was observed in a study of neurological immune-mediated disorders. Study conclusions and caveats: One related-CDR3 cluster, found by phylogenetic grouping, held repertoires of 18 of 34 multiple sclerosis patients and is a possible signature. None of the CDR3 amino acid sequences of expanded clones were shared across subjects, and this suggested private repertoires in all groups.

J lost 7 bases, V lost 0 bases, and 5 bases had no gene match. Per the germline V gene, CDR1 is DFQATT and CDR2 is SNEGSKA (reference sequence). The CDR3 covers 14 residues. A word on this clonotype: Its cognate antigen is unknown. A much larger clone lies a single base off, so this may be a read error.

cDNA was made by 5'RACE with 10-nucleotide random UMIs. TCRdb analysed the 5' RACE reads with MiXCR anew, one entry per CDR3 protein. In the table there are some 70,000 distinct CDR3 sequences, about 4.9% of which are singletons. This chain links TRBV20-1 with TRBJ1-1; 10 positions agree with TRBD1. The specimen was PBMCs. This clonotype was sampled from a man aged 25-40 years with multiple sclerosis. The CDR3, as DNA: TGCAGTGCTAGAGATGTGGGACAGGGGATTGAAGCTTTCTTT. It codes for CSARDVGQGIEAFF.